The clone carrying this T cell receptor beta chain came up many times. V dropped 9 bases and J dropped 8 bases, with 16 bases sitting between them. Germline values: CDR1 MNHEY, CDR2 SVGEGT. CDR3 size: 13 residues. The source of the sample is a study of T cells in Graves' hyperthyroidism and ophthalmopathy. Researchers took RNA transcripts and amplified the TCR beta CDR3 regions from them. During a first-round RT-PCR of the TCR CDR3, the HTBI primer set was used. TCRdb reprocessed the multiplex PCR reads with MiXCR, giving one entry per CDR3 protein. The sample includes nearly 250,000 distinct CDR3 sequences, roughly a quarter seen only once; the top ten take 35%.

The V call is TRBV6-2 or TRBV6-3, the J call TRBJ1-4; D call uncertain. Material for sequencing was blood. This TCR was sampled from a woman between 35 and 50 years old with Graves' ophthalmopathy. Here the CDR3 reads CASGPNFGEKLFF. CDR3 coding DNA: TGTGCCAGTGGCCCCAACTTCGGCGAAAAACTGTTTTTT.